Given below is one T cell receptor (beta chain) in context. Its specificity is unknown. The CDR3 contains 14 residues. The germline V gene has CDR1 SGHNT and CDR2 YENEEA. V trimming: 5 bases; J trimming: 3 bases; junction bases outside the gene matches: 5. This specimen belongs to a study of cytomegalovirus exposure and HLA in healthy donors. About the research overall: The 120 validation repertoires matched the approximately 700 first-cohort repertoires in platform, a later analysis reported. Study conclusions and caveats: Altogether, 150 to 200 TCR beta chains were recorded as cytomegalovirus-associated. Among the CMV-associated chains, three were confirmed in vitro as specific for CMV antigens.

Sequencing used immunoSEQ multiplex PCR; TCRdb keeps in-frame clones, though not all of them. The sample comprises approximately 270,000 clones, 80% to 90% of which are singletons, and 1% rests with the top ten. Sequenced material: PBMCs. The origin of this receptor is a woman in her late teens or twenties in good health and CMV-seronegative. The chain couples TRBV11-3 to TRBJ2-7; TRBD1 matches 9 bases. The CDR3 loop is CASSPTGQGYEQYF. The CDR3 nucleotides read TGTGCCAGCAGCCCAACGGGACAGGGCTACGAGCAGTACTTC.